The clone carrying this T cell receptor (beta chain) was picked up many times. The antigen is undetermined. RNA transcripts provided the source from which TCR beta CDR3 regions were amplified. First-round RT-PCR targeting the TCR CDR3 was performed with the HTBI primer set. TCRdb reprocessed the multiplex PCR reads via MiXCR and lists one record per CDR3 protein. The table lists 400,000 to 600,000 distinct CDR3 sequences, around 20% of them singletons. PBMCs were collected from an approximately 9.5 ml volume of fresh peripheral blood. From germline, CDR1 is SGHRS and CDR2 YFSETQ. Trimming pared 4 bases from V and 4 bases from J, leaving 17 bases between. The CDR3 totals 15 residues. The data belong to a study of T cells in Graves' hyperthyroidism and ophthalmopathy. The study's findings and limits: The model foresaw ophthalmopathy a median roughly 6.5 months prior to onset. Blood held most thyroid clonotypes expanded above 0.001 frequency. Ophthalmopathy stood apart from stable hyperthyroidism in a 13 V-J model.

The chain joins TRBV5-1 to TRBJ1-1; perhaps TRBD1 as D (6 bases). This clonotype was obtained from a young man with Graves' hyperthyroidism. The sequenced material came from blood. CDR3 in DNA: TGCGCCAGCAGCCTCGGGGGCCGGGGAGGCACTGAAGCTTTCTTT. Amino acids: CASSLGGRGGTEAFF.